Below, 12 T cell receptor beta chains from the same sample are listed, as sequenced in a study of blood T cell repertoires in COVID-19. Assay used: immunoSEQ multiplex PCR; TCRdb lists only in-frame clones, some missing. The table has around 130,000 clones, roughly 79% seen once. The sequenced sample was peripheral blood. These TCRs come from a human donor in a cohort sampled during active COVID-19.

This clone was detected only once. The chain joins TRBV5-6 to TRBJ2-3; D unclear. Trimming cost V 4 bases and J 2 bases, with 11 bases left between them. There are 14 residues in the CDR3. Germline-derived CDR1 and CDR2 are SGHDT and YYEEEE. CDR3 coding DNA: TGTGCCAGCAGCCTCAGTGGCACCACAGATACGCAGTATTTT. Amino acid sequence: CASSLSGTTDTQYF. The full variable domain, with the rest looked up from reference TRBV5-6 and TRBJ2-3, is DAGVTQSPTHLIKTRGQQVTLRCSPKSGHDTVSWYQQALGQGPQFIFQYYEEEERQRGNFPDRFSGHQFPNYSSELNVNALLLGDSALYLCASSLSGTTDTQYFGPGTRLTVL.

This chain uses TRBV21-1 with TRBJ1-6. TRBV21-1 constitutes a pseudogene. This CDR3 comprises 15 residues. The DNA of the CDR3 is TGTGCCAGCAGCAAGGGGAGCTCCTATAATTCACCCCTCCACTTT. The encoded protein is CASSKGSSYNSPLHF.

This clone was counted only a few times. The V call is TRBV13, the J call TRBJ1-1; 8 bases map to TRBD1. Per the germline V gene, CDR1 is PRHDT and CDR2 is FYEKMQ (reference sequence). Germline trimming cut 4 bases from V and 5 bases from J; bases unmatched to any gene: 6. The CDR3 is made up of 14 amino acids. This chain's CDR3 is CASSYGQGGTEAFF. The CDR3 DNA follows: TGTGCCAGCAGCTACGGACAGGGAGGAACTGAAGCTTTCTTT.

This chain connects TRBV19 to TRBJ2-3; 9 nucleotides agree with TRBD1. The CDR3 sequence is 15 residues long. V gave up 5 bases and J gave up 6 bases; unmatched junction bases: 9. Germline loops: CDR1 LNHDA, CDR2 SQIVND (reference sequence). CDR3 coding DNA: TGTGCCAGTAGTCCCAGACAGGGGGTTATGGATACGCAGTATTTT. Translation: CASSPRQGVMDTQYF.

V gene TRBV11-2 combines with J gene TRBJ2-5; 10 nucleotides line up with TRBD2. This CDR3 region has 18 residues. With V trimmed by 1 base and J by 1 base, 9 bases remained unmatched. Looked up from germline, CDR1 is SGHAT and CDR2 is FQNNGV. For the CDR3, the DNA is TGTGCCAGCAGCTTAGGGGCTTCAATAGCGGGGGGCCAAGAGACCCAGTACTTC. Residues: CASSLGASIAGGQETQYF. Full variable domain (outside the CDR3, taken from reference TRBV11-2 and TRBJ2-5): EAGVAQSPRYKIIEKRQSVAFWCNPISGHATLYWYQQILGQGPKLLIQFQNNGVVDDSQLPKDRFSAERLKGVDSTLKIQPAKLEDSAVYLCASSLGASIAGGQETQYFGPGTRLLVL.

This chain connects TRBV5-5 to TRBJ2-7; 9 positions match TRBD2. CDR1 is SGHKS, CDR2 YYEKEE, per germline (reference sequence). V lost 4 bases to trimming and J lost 5 bases; unmatched junction nucleotides: 7. The CDR3 has 14 amino acids. CDR3 amino acids: CASSLGLAIHEQYF. The CDR3 region has the DNA TGTGCCAGCAGCCTGGGACTAGCAATCCACGAGCAGTACTTC.

The rearrangement links TRBV7-9 to TRBJ1-5; the match to TRBD1 covers 7 bases. This CDR3 contains 13 residues. CDR1 SEHNR and CDR2 FQNEAQ come from the germline V gene (reference sequence). After removal of 5 bases from V and 5 bases from J, the junction contained 3 bases not matched to a gene. In DNA form, the CDR3 reads TGTGCCAGCAGCAAAGGACAGGATCAGCCCCAGCATTTT. Amino acids: CASSKGQDQPQHF.

The chain joins TRBV2 to TRBJ1-4, with D maybe TRBD1 (6 bases). With 1 base removed from V and 4 bases from J, the gap between germline ends came to 10 bases. CDR3 length equals 15 residues. The V gene's germline CDR1 is SNHLY and CDR2 FYNNEI. CDR3 amino acids: CASSEGGLGNEKLFF. CDR3 in DNA: TGTGCCAGCAGTGAAGGGGGGCTTGGTAATGAAAAACTGTTTTTT. The whole variable domain, remainder taken from reference TRBV2 and TRBJ1-4, is EPEVTQTPSHQVTQMGQEVILRCVPISNHLYFYWYRQILGQKVEFLVSFYNNEISEKSEIFDDQFSVERPDGSNFTLKIRSTKLEDSAMYFCASSEGGLGNEKLFFGSGTQLSVL.

The rearrangement uses TRBV7-9 and TRBJ1-4; 7 nucleotides match TRBD1. V shed 2 bases and J 5 bases; nucleotides not matched to a gene: 11. CDR3 length: 17 amino acids. Germline loops: CDR1 SEHNR, CDR2 FQNEAQ (reference sequence). CDR3 sequence: CASSLPQIQGWNEKLFF. DNA for the CDR3: TGTGCCAGCAGCTTACCCCAAATACAGGGGTGGAATGAAAAACTGTTTTTT.

As concerns this clone: The junction departs from the called germline gene at one end, perhaps through a read error. The chain has TRBV19 and TRBJ1-5; 10 bases map to TRBD1. Per germline, CDR1 LNHDA and CDR2 SQIVND (reference sequence). The CDR3 is 18 amino acids. CDR3 residues: CASSIGSGTGESKQPQHF. The CDR3 DNA reads as TGTGCCAGTAGTATAGGTTCCGGGACAGGGGAGAGCAAGCAGCCCCAGCATTTT.

The rearrangement uses TRBV5-1 and TRBJ2-3; possibly TRBD1 for D (7 bases). There are 16 residues in the CDR3. Trimming left V 0 bases short and J 2 bases short, with 13 bases between. CDR1 is SGHRS, CDR2 YFSETQ, per germline. CDR3 sequence: CASSLGQGGSTDTQYF. The CDR3 nucleotides are TGCGCCAGCAGCTTGGGGCAGGGGGGCTCCACAGATACGCAGTATTTT.

This chain uses TRBV24-1 with TRBJ2-7; the match to TRBD1 covers 7 bases. Germline CDR1 reads KGHDR; CDR2 reads SFDVKD. The CDR3 sequence is 14 residues long. V lost 4 bases, J lost 9 bases, and 11 bases stayed unmatched. The CDR3 coding sequence is TGTGCCACCAGTGACTCCACCAGGACAGGCCCGCAGTACTTC. Residues: CATSDSTRTGPQYF.